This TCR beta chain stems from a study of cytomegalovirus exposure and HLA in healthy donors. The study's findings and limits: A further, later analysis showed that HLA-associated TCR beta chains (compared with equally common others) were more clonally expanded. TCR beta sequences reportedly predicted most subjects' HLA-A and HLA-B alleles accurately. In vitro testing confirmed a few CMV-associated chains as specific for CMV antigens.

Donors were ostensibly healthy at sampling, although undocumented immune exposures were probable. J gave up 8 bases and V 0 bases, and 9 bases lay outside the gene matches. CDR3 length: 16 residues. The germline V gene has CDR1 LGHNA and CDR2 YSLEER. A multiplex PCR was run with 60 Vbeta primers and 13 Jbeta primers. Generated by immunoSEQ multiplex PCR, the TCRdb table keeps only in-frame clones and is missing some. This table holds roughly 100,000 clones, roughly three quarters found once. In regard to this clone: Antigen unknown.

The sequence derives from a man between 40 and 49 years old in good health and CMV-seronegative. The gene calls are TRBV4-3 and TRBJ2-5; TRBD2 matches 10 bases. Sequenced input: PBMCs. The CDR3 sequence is CASSQDRLLAGVTQYF. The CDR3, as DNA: TGCGCCAGCAGCCAAGATCGATTGCTAGCGGGGGTTACCCAGTACTTC.